The clone carrying this TCR beta chain was seen at least ten times. What it binds is unknown. Unique molecular identifiers were incorporated when the TCRbeta library was constructed. TCRdb re-called the PCR reads through MiXCR, storing one row per CDR3 protein. The repertoire holds roughly 500,000 distinct CDR3 sequences, with 8% to 11% as singletons. This sample was taken from a study of T-cell reconstitution after alpha-beta-depleted transplantation in children. Findings and limits, study-wide: From newly produced T cells came most of the T-cell counts and diversity one year after transplant. About two months after transplant, alpha-beta T cells reportedly came from several hundred expanded graft clones. Day-60 TCRbeta diversity that was high in some patients was derived from surviving recipient T cells and thymic progenitors.

V was clipped by 2 bases and J by 12 bases, with 17 bases between them. This CDR3 is 14 amino acids long. Germline V gene sequence: CDR1 LNHNV, CDR2 YYDKDF (reference sequence). The chain is built from TRBV15 and TRBJ2-1; D is ambiguous. The receptor comes from a child aged 2-15 years with inherited bone marrow failure, due to receive a stem cell transplant. Material: PBMCs, obtained before TCRalphabeta/CD19-depleted stem cell transplant. The CDR3 reads CATSRPAGRFWQFF. Written as DNA, the CDR3 is TGTGCCACCAGCAGACCCGCCGGGCGTTTCTGGCAGTTCTTC. Full variable domain (missing parts from reference TRBV15 and TRBJ2-1): DAMVIQNPRYQVTQFGKPVTLSCSQTLNHNVMYWYQQKSSQAPKLLFHYYDKDFNNEADTPDNFQSRRPNTSFCFLDIRSPGLGDTAMYLCATSRPAGRFWQFFGPGTRLTVL.